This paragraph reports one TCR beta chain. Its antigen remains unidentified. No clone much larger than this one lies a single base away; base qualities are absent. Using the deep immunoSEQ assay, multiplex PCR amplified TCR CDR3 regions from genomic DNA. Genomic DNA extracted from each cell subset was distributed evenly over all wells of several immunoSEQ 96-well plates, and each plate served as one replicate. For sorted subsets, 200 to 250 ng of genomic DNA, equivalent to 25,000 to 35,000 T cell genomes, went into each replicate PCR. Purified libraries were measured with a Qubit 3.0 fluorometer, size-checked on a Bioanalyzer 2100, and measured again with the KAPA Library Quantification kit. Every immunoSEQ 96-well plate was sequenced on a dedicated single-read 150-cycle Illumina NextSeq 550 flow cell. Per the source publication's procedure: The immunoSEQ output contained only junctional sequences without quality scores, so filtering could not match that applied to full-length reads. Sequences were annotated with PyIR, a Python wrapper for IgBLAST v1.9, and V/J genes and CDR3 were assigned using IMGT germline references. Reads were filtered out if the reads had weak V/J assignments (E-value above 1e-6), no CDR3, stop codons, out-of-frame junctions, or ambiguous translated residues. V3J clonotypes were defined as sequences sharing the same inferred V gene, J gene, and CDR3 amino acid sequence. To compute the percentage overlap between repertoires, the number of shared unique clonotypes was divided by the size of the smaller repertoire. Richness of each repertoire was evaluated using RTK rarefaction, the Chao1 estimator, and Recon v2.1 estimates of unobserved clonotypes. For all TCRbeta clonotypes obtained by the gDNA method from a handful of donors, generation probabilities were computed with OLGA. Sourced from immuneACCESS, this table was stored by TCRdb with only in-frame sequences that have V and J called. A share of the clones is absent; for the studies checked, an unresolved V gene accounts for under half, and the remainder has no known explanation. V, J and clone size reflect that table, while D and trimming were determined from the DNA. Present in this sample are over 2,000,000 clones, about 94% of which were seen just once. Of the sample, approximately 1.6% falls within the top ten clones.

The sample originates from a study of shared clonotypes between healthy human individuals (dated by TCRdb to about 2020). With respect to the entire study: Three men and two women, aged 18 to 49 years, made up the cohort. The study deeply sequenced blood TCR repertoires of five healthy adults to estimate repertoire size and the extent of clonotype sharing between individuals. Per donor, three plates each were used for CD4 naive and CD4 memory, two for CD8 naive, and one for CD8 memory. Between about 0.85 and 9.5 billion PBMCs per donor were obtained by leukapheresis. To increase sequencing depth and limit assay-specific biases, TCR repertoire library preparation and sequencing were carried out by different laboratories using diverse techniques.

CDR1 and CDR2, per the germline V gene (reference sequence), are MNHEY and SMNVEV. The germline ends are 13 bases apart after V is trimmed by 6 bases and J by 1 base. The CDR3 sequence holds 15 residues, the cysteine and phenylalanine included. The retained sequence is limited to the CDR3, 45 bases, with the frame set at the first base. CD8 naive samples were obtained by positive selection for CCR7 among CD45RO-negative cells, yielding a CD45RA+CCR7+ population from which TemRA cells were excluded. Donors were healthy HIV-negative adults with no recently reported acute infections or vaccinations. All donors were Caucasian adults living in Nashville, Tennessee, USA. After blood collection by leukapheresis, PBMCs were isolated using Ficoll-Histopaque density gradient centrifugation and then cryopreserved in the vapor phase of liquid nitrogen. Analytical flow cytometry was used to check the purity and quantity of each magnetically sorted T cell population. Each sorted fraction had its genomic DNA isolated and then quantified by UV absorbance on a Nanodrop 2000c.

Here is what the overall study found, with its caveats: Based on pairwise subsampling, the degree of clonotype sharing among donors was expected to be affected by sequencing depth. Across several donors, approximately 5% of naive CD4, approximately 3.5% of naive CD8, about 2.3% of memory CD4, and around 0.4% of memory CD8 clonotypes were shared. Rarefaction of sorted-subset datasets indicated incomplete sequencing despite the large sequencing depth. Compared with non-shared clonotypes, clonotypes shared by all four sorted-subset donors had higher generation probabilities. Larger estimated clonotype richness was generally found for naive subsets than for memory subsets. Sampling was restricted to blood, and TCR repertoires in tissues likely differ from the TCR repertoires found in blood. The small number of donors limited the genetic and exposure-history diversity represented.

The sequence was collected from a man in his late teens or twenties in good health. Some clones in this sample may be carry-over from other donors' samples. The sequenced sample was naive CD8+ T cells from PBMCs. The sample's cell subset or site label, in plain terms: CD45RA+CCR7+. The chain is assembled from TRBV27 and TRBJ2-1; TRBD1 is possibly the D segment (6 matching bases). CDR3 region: CASSPGAPSYNEQFF. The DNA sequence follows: TGTGCCAGCAGCCCAGGGGCGCCTTCCTACAATGAGCAGTTCTTC.